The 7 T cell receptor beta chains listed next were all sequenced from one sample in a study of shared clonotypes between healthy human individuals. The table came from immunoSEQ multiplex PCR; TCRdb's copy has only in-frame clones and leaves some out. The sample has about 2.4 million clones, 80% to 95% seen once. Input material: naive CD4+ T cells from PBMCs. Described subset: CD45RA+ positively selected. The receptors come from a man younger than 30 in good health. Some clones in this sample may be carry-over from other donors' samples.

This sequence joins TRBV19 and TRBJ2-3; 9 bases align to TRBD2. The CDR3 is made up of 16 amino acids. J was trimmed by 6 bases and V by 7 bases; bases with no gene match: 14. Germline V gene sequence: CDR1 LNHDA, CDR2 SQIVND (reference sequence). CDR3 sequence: CASIPTAGGRMDTQYF. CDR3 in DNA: TGTGCCAGTATTCCGACTGCGGGGGGGCGCATGGATACGCAGTATTTT.

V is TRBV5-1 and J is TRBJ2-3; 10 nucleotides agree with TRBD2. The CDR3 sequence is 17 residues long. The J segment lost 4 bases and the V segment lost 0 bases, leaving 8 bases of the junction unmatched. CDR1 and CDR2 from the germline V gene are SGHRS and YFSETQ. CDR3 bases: TGCGCCAGCAGCTTGGGGGTTAGCGGGAGGATTTCAGATACGCAGTATTTT. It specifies CASSLGVSGRISDTQYF.

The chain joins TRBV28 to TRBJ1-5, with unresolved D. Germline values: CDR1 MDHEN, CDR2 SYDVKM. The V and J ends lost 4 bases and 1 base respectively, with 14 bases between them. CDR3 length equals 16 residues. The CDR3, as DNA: TGTGCCAGCAGTTCCCGACCAGCAGTGAGCAATCAGCCCCAGCATTTT. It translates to CASSSRPAVSNQPQHF.

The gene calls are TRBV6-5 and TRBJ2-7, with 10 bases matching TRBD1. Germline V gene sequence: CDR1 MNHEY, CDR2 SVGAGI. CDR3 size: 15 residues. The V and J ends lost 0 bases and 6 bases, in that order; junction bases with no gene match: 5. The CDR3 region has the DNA TGTGCCAGCAGTTACTCGGGGACAGGGGCTTTCGAGCAGTACTTC. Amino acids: CASSYSGTGAFEQYF.

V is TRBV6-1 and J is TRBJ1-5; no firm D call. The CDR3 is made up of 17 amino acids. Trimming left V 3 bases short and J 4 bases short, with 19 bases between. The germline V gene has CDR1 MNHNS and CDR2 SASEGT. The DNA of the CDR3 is TGTGCCAGCAGTGAGGACCTGAGACCCCAGTCGAATCAGCCCCAGCATTTT. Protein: CASSEDLRPQSNQPQHF.

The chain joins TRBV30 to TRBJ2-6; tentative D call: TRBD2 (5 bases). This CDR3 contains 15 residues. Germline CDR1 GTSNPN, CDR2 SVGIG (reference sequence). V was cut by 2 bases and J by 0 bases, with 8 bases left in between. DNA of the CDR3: TGTGCCTGGAGTCCGGGGAACTCTGGGGCCAACGTCCTGACTTTC. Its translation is CAWSPGNSGANVLTF.

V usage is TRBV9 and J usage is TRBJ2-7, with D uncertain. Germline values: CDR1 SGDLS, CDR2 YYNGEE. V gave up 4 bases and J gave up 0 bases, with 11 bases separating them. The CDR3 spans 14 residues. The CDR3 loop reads CASSYESTSYEQYF. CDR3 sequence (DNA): TGTGCCAGCAGCTACGAGTCCACCTCCTACGAGCAGTACTTC.